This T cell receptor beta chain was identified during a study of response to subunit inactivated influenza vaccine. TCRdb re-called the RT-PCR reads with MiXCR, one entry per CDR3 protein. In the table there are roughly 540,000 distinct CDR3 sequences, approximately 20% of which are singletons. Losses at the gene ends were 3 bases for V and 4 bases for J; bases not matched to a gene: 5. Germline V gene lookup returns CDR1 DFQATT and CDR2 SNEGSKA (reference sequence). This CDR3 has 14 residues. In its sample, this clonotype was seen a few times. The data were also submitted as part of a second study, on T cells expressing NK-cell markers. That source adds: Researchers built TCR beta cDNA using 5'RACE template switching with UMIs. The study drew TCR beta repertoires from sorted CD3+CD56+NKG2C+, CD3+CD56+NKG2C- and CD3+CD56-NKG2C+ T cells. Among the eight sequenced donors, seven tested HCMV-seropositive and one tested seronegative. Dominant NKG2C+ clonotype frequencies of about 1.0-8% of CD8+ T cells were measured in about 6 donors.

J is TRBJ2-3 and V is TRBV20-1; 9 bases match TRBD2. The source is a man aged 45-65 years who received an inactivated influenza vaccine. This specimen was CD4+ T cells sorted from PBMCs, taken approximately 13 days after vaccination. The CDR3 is CSARLAGRPDTQYF. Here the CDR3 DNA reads TGCAGTGCTAGGCTAGCGGGACGTCCAGATACGCAGTATTTT.